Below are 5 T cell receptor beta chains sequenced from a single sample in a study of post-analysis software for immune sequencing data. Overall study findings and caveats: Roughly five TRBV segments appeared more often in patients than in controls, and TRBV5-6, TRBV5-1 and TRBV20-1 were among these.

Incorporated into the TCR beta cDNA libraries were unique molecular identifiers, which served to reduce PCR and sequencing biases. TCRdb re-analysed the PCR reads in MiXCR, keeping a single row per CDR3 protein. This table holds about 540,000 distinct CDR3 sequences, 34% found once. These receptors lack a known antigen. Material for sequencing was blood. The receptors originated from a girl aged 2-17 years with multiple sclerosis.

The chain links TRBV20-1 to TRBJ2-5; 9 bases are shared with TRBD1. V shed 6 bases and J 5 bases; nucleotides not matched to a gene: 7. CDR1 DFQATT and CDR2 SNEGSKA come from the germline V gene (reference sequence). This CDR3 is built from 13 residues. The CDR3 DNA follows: TGCAGTGCCAAGGGACAGGGTTCGGAGACCCAGTACTTC. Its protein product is CSAKGQGSETQYF.

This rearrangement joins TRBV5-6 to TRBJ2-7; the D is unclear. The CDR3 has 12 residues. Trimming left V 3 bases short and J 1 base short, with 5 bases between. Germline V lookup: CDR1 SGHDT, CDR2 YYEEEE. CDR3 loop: CASSSMSYEQYF. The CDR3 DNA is TGTGCCAGCAGCTCAATGTCCTACGAGCAGTACTTC.

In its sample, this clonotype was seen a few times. The CDR3 sequence is CATSDGSPGGYEQYF. CDR3 DNA: TGTGCCACCAGTGATGGGTCTCCCGGGGGCTACGAGCAGTACTTC. This chain joins TRBV24-1 and TRBJ2-7; D might be TRBD2 (6 bases). The germline V gene encodes CDR1 KGHDR and CDR2 SFDVKD. Deletions cut 3 bases from V and 3 bases from J, with 14 bases between. The CDR3 loop spans 15 amino acids.

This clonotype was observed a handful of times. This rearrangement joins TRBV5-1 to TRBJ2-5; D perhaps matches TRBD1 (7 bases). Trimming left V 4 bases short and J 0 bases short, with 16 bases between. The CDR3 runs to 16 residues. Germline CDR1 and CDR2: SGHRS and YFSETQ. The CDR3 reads CASSPLGRGDQETQYF. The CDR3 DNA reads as TGCGCCAGCAGCCCTTTGGGCAGGGGGGACCAAGAGACCCAGTACTTC.

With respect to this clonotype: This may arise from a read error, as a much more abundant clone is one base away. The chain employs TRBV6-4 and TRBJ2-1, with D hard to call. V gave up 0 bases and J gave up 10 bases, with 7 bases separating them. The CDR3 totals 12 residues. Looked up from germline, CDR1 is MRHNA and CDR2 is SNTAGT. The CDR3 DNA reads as TGTGCCAGCAGTGACTCGACTCCCGAGCAGTTCTTC. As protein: CASSDSTPEQFF.